This T cell receptor beta chain was recovered during a study of vaccination and CD4 T cells after COVID-19. On the study more broadly: Blood was drawn a median roughly 79 days post second dose, range 14 to 241.

Per the germline V gene, CDR1 is ENHRY and CDR2 is SYGVKD. This CDR3 is built from 15 residues. Trimming took off 0 bases at V and 2 bases at J, with 11 bases between the two ends. Sequencing of cultured CD4+ T cell DNA used the Oncomine TCR Beta short-read assay. TCRdb used MiXCR to reprocess the PCR reads, holding one entry per CDR3 protein. The repertoire holds 5,500 to 8,000 distinct CDR3 sequences, with 20% to 25% as singletons. Treatment here: approximately 10-day PBMC culture with coronavirus spike peptide pools or control peptides (ViraFEST assay). A word on this clonotype: Its specificity is unknown.

The rearrangement uses TRBV10-3 and TRBJ2-7; D uncertain. This receptor was taken from a human donor who had recovered from COVID-19. The material sequenced was CD4+ T cells from blood, cultured in vitro, taken after SARS-CoV-2 vaccination. CDR3 nucleotide sequence: TGTGCCATCAGTGAGTCGGCATTTAACACCTACGAGCAGTACTTC. This translates into CAISESAFNTYEQYF.